What follows are 15 T cell receptor beta chains derived from one specimen sequenced in a study of T cell repertoires in cytomegalovirus infection. A single record per CDR3 protein comes from TCRdb applying MiXCR to the reads. The repertoire holds 700,000 to 850,000 distinct CDR3 sequences, with 32% as singletons. These TCRs' antigens remain unknown. Sequenced here: cultured CD8+ T cells from PBMCs, sampled from culture after CMV antigen stimulation. These receptors all come from a human donor in good health (CMV status not recorded). Some clones in this sample may be carry-over from other donors' samples.

This chain connects TRBV24-1 to TRBJ2-1; D not certain. The CDR3 is 18 amino acids. Trimming took 4 bases from V and 0 from J, leaving 18 bases between them. Germline assignment: CDR1 KGHDR and CDR2 SFDVKD. DNA of the CDR3: TGTGCCACCAGTGACCGACGCCTTCCAGGAAGCTCCTACAATGAGCAGTTCTTC. Translated, it gives CATSDRRLPGSSYNEQFF.

This clonotype occurred many times. The V call is TRBV7-3, the J call TRBJ2-1; D could derive from TRBD1 or TRBD2 (5 bases each). Germline-derived CDR1 and CDR2 are SGHTA and FQGTGA. CDR3 length: 17 amino acids. The V end lost 0 bases, the J end lost 0 bases, and 12 bases lay between the germline ends. The CDR3 loop reads CASSLTGPVSSYNEQFF. CDR3 bases: TGTGCCAGCAGCTTAACGGGACCGGTGAGCTCCTACAATGAGCAGTTCTTC.

The chain couples TRBV5-1 to TRBJ2-2; D might be TRBD1 or TRBD2, each matching 6 bases. The CDR3 loop spans 15 amino acids. V lost 6 bases, J lost 1 base, and 13 bases lay in between. The germline gives CDR1 SGHRS, CDR2 YFSETQ. CDR3 coding DNA: TGCGCCAGCAAGGGGGACTTTCTGAACACCGGGGAGCTGTTTTTT. It codes for CASKGDFLNTGELFF.

The V call is TRBV27, the J call TRBJ2-3; 10 bases align to TRBD1. The CDR3 has 17 amino acids. Germline V gene data show CDR1 as MNHEY and CDR2 as SMNVEV (reference sequence). V trimming: 3 bases; J trimming: 0 bases; junction bases outside the gene matches: 6. CDR3 in amino acids: CASSFTGTGESTDTQYF. CDR3 coding DNA: TGTGCCAGCAGTTTCACCGGGACAGGGGAAAGCACAGATACGCAGTATTTT.

The V call is TRBV12-3 or TRBV12-4, the J call TRBJ1-2, with TRBD1 matching over 9 bases. The V segment lost 6 bases and the J segment 2 bases; nucleotides outside the gene matches: 13. The CDR3 totals 17 residues. This chain's CDR3 is CASSWGFRTGVNYGYTF. As DNA, the CDR3 is TGTGCCAGCAGCTGGGGGTTTCGGACAGGGGTAAACTATGGCTACACCTTC.

V gene TRBV20-1 combines with J gene TRBJ1-2; 7 bases are a match to TRBD1. V shed 1 base and J 4 bases; nucleotides not matched to a gene: 3. This CDR3 is built from 13 residues. Germline lookup yields CDR1 DFQATT and CDR2 SNEGSKA (reference sequence). As DNA, the CDR3 is TGCAGTGCTAGAGGCGACAGGGTCTATGGCTACACCTTC. It specifies CSARGDRVYGYTF.

This clonotype was detected many times. This sequence joins TRBV6-5 and TRBJ2-4; D ambiguous. This CDR3 contains 16 residues. The ends were cut back, 5 bases at V and 0 bases at J, with 14 bases in the middle. Germline lookup yields CDR1 MNHEY and CDR2 SVGAGI. CDR3: CASSPVDRVAKNIQYF. The CDR3 DNA is TGTGCCAGCAGTCCCGTGGACCGGGTAGCCAAAAACATTCAGTACTTC.

In its sample, this clonotype was seen a few times. The V call is TRBV10-3, the J call TRBJ1-2; D remains ambiguous. The germline V gene encodes CDR1 ENHRY and CDR2 SYGVKD. The CDR3 has 11 amino acids. The V and J ends lost 1 base and 6 bases respectively, with 3 bases between them. CDR3 residues: CAISEYDGYTF. The DNA of the CDR3 is TGTGCCATCAGTGAGTACGATGGCTACACCTTC.

This clonotype showed up just a few times. This chain joins TRBV7-9 and TRBJ2-7; D may correspond to TRBD1 or TRBD2 (5 bases each). Germline V CDR1 and CDR2: SEHNR, FQNEAQ (reference sequence). The CDR3 runs 15 residues. Trimming pared 3 bases from V and 2 bases from J, leaving 14 bases between. CDR3 sequence: CASSFAGTETYEQYF. The CDR3 region has the DNA TGTGCCAGCAGCTTCGCCGGGACCGAGACCTACGAGCAGTACTTC.

The chain uses TRBV4-1 and TRBJ2-5; 14 nucleotides agree with TRBD2. CDR1 and CDR2 from the germline V gene are MGHRA and YSYEKL. The CDR3 consists of 15 residues. The V segment lost 5 bases and the J segment 2 bases; nucleotides outside the gene matches: 1. The CDR3: CASSWTSGGQETQYF. The CDR3 region has the DNA TGCGCCAGCAGCTGGACTAGCGGGGGGCAAGAGACCCAGTACTTC.

This clonotype was seen a handful of times. A read error may be the cause here, since a much bigger clone is one base away. The genes are TRBV6-1 and TRBJ1-1, with D maybe TRBD1 (6 bases). With 6 bases removed from V and 0 bases from J, the gap between germline ends came to 8 bases. CDR3 size: 13 residues. Germline CDR1 reads MNHNS; CDR2 reads SASEGT. DNA for the CDR3: TGTGCCAGCAGGGGACACCTGAACACTGAAGCTTTCTTT. Protein: CASRGHLNTEAFF.

J is TRBJ1-1 and V is TRBV27; D call uncertain. The CDR3 extends over 12 amino acids. V was trimmed by 4 bases and J by 6 bases, leaving 9 bases between them. Per germline, CDR1 MNHEY and CDR2 SMNVEV (reference sequence). The CDR3 nucleotides read TGTGCCAGCAGTTCCCCTTATTCTGAAGCTTTCTTT. Protein sequence: CASSSPYSEAFF.

This clonotype was detected only a few times. V gene TRBV6-2 or TRBV6-3 combines with J gene TRBJ2-1; weak D call: TRBD2 (6 bases). Trimming took 2 bases from V and 9 from J, leaving 11 bases between them. The length of the CDR3 is 13 residues. Germline lookup yields CDR1 MNHEY and CDR2 SVGEGT. CDR3 coding DNA: TGTGCCAGCAGTTACGGCGGGGCTGGTGAGCAGTTCTTC. Its protein is CASSYGGAGEQFF.

The chain has TRBV7-2 and TRBJ1-5; possibly TRBD1 for D (6 bases). The CDR3 is 14 residues long. The germline CDR1 and CDR2 sequences are SGHTA and FQGNSA. V was cut by 5 bases and J by 5 bases, with 13 bases left in between. This chain's CDR3 is CASSEWGLDQPQHF. CDR3 coding DNA: TGTGCCAGCAGCGAGTGGGGGCTGGATCAGCCCCAGCATTTT.

The chain recombines TRBV6-2 or TRBV6-3 with TRBJ1-5; 8 bases align to TRBD1. The germline V gene encodes CDR1 MNHEY and CDR2 SVGEGT. V dropped 0 bases and J dropped 1; count of bases not matched to a gene: 8. The CDR3 spans 18 residues. Here the CDR3 reads CASSYSLTGATSNQPQHF. The CDR3 DNA reads as TGTGCCAGCAGTTACTCATTGACAGGGGCCACGAGCAATCAGCCCCAGCATTTT.